The 30 T cell receptor beta chains below come from one sample, sequenced in a study of yellow fever vaccine responses in identical twins. TCRdb re-analysed the RT-PCR reads in MiXCR, keeping a single row per CDR3 protein. The sample consists of over 5,500 distinct CDR3 sequences, over 80% of them appearing once. The source material was T cells from blood (PBMCs), unsorted or a sorted subset (not recorded which), sampled before or after yellow fever vaccination (not recorded which). Receptors originate from a woman between 18 and 30 years old who received the yellow fever vaccine.

This clonotype came up once. The genes are TRBV12-3 or TRBV12-4 and TRBJ2-6; D gene ambiguous. V lost 5 bases to trimming and J lost 2 bases, with 7 bases between them. This CDR3 comprises 14 residues. The CDR3 DNA is TGTGCCAGCAGTCCTTTACCTGGGGCCAACGTCCTGACTTTC. It encodes CASSPLPGANVLTF.

This clonotype was seen once. The V and J genes are TRBV7-9 and TRBJ2-7; 9 bases match TRBD1. The CDR3 runs to 14 residues. Germline assignment: CDR1 SEHNR and CDR2 FQNEAQ (reference sequence). J was trimmed by 6 bases and V by 5 bases; bases with no gene match: 8. The CDR3 protein is CASSPRTGVSEQYF. As DNA, the CDR3 is TGTGCCAGCAGCCCCCGGACAGGGGTGTCCGAGCAGTACTTC.

Only one count was recorded for this clonotype. The V and J genes are TRBV4-1 and TRBJ2-7; D may correspond to TRBD1 or TRBD2 (5 bases each). CDR1 and CDR2 from the germline V gene are MGHRA and YSYEKL. V was cut by 0 bases and J by 2 bases, with 14 bases left in between. The CDR3 runs to 16 residues. For the CDR3, the DNA is TGCGCCAGCAGCCAAGATCCTGGGACCCCCACCTACGAGCAGTACTTC. Its protein is CASSQDPGTPTYEQYF.

J is TRBJ1-2 and V is TRBV6-1, with D hard to call. The V end lost 6 bases, the J end lost 4 bases, and 21 bases lay between the germline ends. The CDR3 consists of 16 residues. The germline CDR1 and CDR2 sequences are MNHNS and SASEGT. CDR3 DNA: TGTGCCAGCAGACACCACCCCAGTCCCCCGGGCTATGGCTACACCTTC. Translation: CASRHHPSPPGYGYTF.

The chain combines TRBV20-1 with TRBJ2-7; TRBD2 agrees at 8 bases. Germline V gene lookup returns CDR1 DFQATT and CDR2 SNEGSKA (reference sequence). This CDR3 region has 12 residues. V trimming: 6 bases; J trimming: 6 bases; junction bases outside the gene matches: 7. The CDR3 DNA reads as TGCAGTGCAAATAGCGGGACTGGCGAGCAGTACTTC. Translation gives CSANSGTGEQYF.

The chain has TRBV24-1 and TRBJ2-2; D is unclear. Germline lookup yields CDR1 KGHDR and CDR2 SFDVKD. The CDR3 loop spans 15 amino acids. V was trimmed by 5 bases and J by 3 bases, leaving 12 bases between them. The CDR3 is CATSAESTDTGELFF. CDR3 nucleotides: TGTGCCACCAGTGCCGAAAGTACCGACACCGGGGAGCTGTTTTTT.

The chain couples TRBV3-1 to TRBJ1-5; 7 bases align to TRBD1. The CDR3 runs 15 residues. Germline V lookup: CDR1 LGHDT, CDR2 YNNKEL (reference sequence). V shed 7 bases and J 5 bases; nucleotides not matched to a gene: 11. The CDR3 spells CASTPTRRGDQPQHF. The DNA of the CDR3 is TGTGCCAGCACGCCGACTCGCAGGGGGGATCAGCCCCAGCATTTT. The full variable domain, in which reference TRBV3-1 and TRBJ1-5 provide the parts outside the CDR3, is DTAVSQTPKYLVTQMGNDKSIKCEQNLGHDTMYWYKQDSKKFLKIMFSYNNKELIINETVPNRFSPKSPDKAHLNLHINSLELGDSAVYFCASTPTRRGDQPQHFGDGTRLSIL.

The chain has TRBV29-1 and TRBJ2-1; D unclear. The V end lost 6 bases, the J end lost 5 bases, and 14 bases lay between the germline ends. Germline V gives CDR1 SQVTM, CDR2 ANQGSEA. CDR3 length: 13 residues. The CDR3, as DNA: TGCAGCGTCAGACCATTAGGCGACAATGAGCAGTTCTTC. As protein: CSVRPLGDNEQFF.

The chain uses TRBV5-4 and TRBJ2-2, with 13 positions matching TRBD2. The V gene end was trimmed by 3 bases and the J gene end by 4 bases; junction bases not matched to a gene: 3. Germline V CDR1 and CDR2: SGHNT, YYREEE (reference sequence). The CDR3 has 16 amino acids. The CDR3: CASSSGLAGVTGELFF. In DNA, the CDR3 is TGTGCCAGCAGCTCAGGACTAGCGGGGGTCACCGGGGAGCTGTTTTTT.

The chain uses TRBV12-3 or TRBV12-4 and TRBJ2-7; D tentatively fits TRBD1 or TRBD2 (5 bases each). V dropped 3 bases and J dropped 4 bases, with 10 bases sitting between them. The CDR3 length is 13 residues. The DNA for the CDR3 is TGTGCCAGCAGTTTGAGGGGTTGGTACGAGCAGTACTTC. Its protein is CASSLRGWYEQYF.

V usage is TRBV7-9 and J usage is TRBJ2-7, with D possibly TRBD2 on 5 matching bases. The ends were cut back, 1 base at V and 6 bases at J, with 13 bases in the middle. This CDR3 comprises 14 residues. Germline assignment: CDR1 SEHNR and CDR2 FQNEAQ (reference sequence). CDR3 nucleotide sequence: TGTGCCAGCAGCTTAGTGGGGAGTCGCCTCGAGCAGTACTTC. It is translated as CASSLVGSRLEQYF.

The chain uses TRBV11-3 and TRBJ2-7; D ambiguous. The CDR3 runs 14 residues. The V end was cut by 1 base, the J end by 3 bases, with 10 bases between. Germline CDR1 SGHNT, CDR2 YENEEA. The CDR3 loop reads CASSLVWDSYEQYF. The CDR3, as DNA: TGTGCCAGCAGCTTAGTTTGGGATAGCTACGAGCAGTACTTC.

This clonotype was detected only a few times. The chain carries TRBV12-3 or TRBV12-4 and TRBJ2-7; 12 bases map to TRBD2. J gave up 1 base and V 5 bases, and 3 bases lay outside the gene matches. The CDR3 length is 15 residues. The CDR3 loop reads CASSLGTSGSYEQYF. For the CDR3, the DNA is TGTGCCAGCAGTCTCGGGACTAGCGGGTCCTACGAGCAGTACTTC.

This clonotype has just a few counts. The CDR3: CAWSVSHAGEAFF. Written as DNA, the CDR3 is TGTGCCTGGAGTGTAAGCCATGCCGGTGAGGCTTTCTTT. The chain combines TRBV30 with TRBJ1-1, with no clear D. Looked up from germline, CDR1 is GTSNPN and CDR2 is SVGIG (reference sequence). There are 13 residues in the CDR3. V shed 0 bases and J shed 11 bases, with 16 bases lying between them.

The table lists this clonotype with a count of one. The rearrangement uses TRBV7-6 and TRBJ2-1; D remains unclear. Trimming pared 0 bases from V and 2 bases from J, leaving 5 bases between. Germline V gene data show CDR1 as SGHVS and CDR2 as FNYEAQ. The CDR3 loop spans 14 amino acids. Here the CDR3 DNA reads TGTGCCAGCAGCTTAGCGGGGACCTACAATGAGCAGTTCTTC. Its protein product is CASSLAGTYNEQFF.

This chain joins TRBV30 and TRBJ1-2; possibly TRBD1 for D (6 bases). V shed 0 bases and J shed 6 bases, with 11 bases lying between them. Germline values: CDR1 GTSNPN, CDR2 SVGIG (reference sequence). This CDR3 comprises 13 residues. This CDR3 is CAWSVSGGDGYTF. CDR3 in DNA: TGTGCCTGGAGTGTATCGGGGGGCGATGGCTACACCTTC.

This chain links TRBV2 with TRBJ2-1; 14 nucleotides align to TRBD2. Germline CDR1 reads SNHLY; CDR2 reads FYNNEI. Trimming cost V 2 bases and J 7 bases; bases outside gene matches: 7. The CDR3 extends over 17 amino acids. The CDR3 nucleotides read TGTGCCAGCAGTGAAAGTGAAGGGACTAGCGGGAGAAATGAGCAGTTCTTC. Translation: CASSESEGTSGRNEQFF.

The chain uses TRBV29-1 and TRBJ2-1, with D perhaps matching TRBD1 (5 bases). Trimming took off 2 bases at V and 8 bases at J, with 19 bases between the two ends. There are 15 residues in the CDR3. Germline CDR1 SQVTM, CDR2 ANQGSEA. This CDR3 is CSVEWWGSRPYEQFF. The DNA for the CDR3 is TGCAGCGTTGAATGGTGGGGCTCCCGGCCCTATGAGCAGTTCTTC.

The rearrangement joins TRBV20-1 to TRBJ2-7, with D maybe TRBD1 (6 bases). The CDR3 is made up of 13 amino acids. V shed 5 bases and J shed 4 bases, with 15 bases lying between them. CDR1 and CDR2 (germline): DFQATT, SNEGSKA (reference sequence). CDR3 sequence (DNA): TGCAGTGCTCGGAGTCGGGACAATTACGAGCAGTACTTC. As protein: CSARSRDNYEQYF.

The chain has TRBV7-9 and TRBJ1-1; D gene uncertain. Germline loops: CDR1 SEHNR, CDR2 FQNEAQ (reference sequence). The germline V and J ends were trimmed by 2 bases and 3 bases, with 16 bases remaining between them. CDR3 length equals 16 residues. The CDR3 region is CASSLSGLGRDTEAFF. Here the CDR3 DNA reads TGTGCCAGCAGCTTAAGCGGGTTAGGTAGGGACACTGAAGCTTTCTTT.

This clonotype was recorded a few times. A much larger clone lies one base from this, so it may be a read error. The V call is TRBV18, the J call TRBJ2-1; D tentatively reads TRBD1 or TRBD2 (5 bases each). This CDR3 comprises 17 residues. Trimming shortened V by 4 bases and J by 0 bases, and 16 bases separated the two germline ends. The germline gives CDR1 KGHSH, CDR2 LQKENI. CDR3 in DNA: TGTGCCAGCTCACAAAGACAGCGGTCCAGCTCCTACAATGAGCAGTTCTTC. Translating it yields CASSQRQRSSSYNEQFF.

The chain links TRBV29-1 to TRBJ2-1; TRBD1 might be the D (6 bases). CDR1 is SQVTM and CDR2 is ANQGSEA in the germline V gene. The CDR3 is 11 amino acids. The ends were cut back, 6 bases at V and 6 bases at J, with 9 bases in the middle. The CDR3 is CSVTQGNEQFF. In nucleotides, the CDR3 is TGCAGCGTCACACAGGGCAATGAGCAGTTCTTC.

The V call is TRBV29-1, the J call TRBJ2-3, with 9 bases fitting TRBD2. This CDR3 has 16 amino acids. With 6 bases clipped from V and 3 bases from J, the junction kept 13 bases outside the gene matches. The V gene's germline CDR1 is SQVTM and CDR2 ANQGSEA. This CDR3 is CSVTLGSGGWTDTQYF. The DNA for the CDR3 is TGCAGCGTCACGTTGGGTAGCGGGGGATGGACAGATACGCAGTATTTT.

CDR3 region: CSVHTDTQYF. CDR3 bases: TGCAGCGTTCATACAGATACGCAGTATTTT. This chain uses TRBV29-1 with TRBJ2-3; D gene uncertain. The CDR3 is made up of 10 amino acids. The V gene lost 5 bases and the J gene lost 3 bases, with 3 bases spanning the gap. The germline CDR1 and CDR2 sequences are SQVTM and ANQGSEA.

This chain's CDR3 is CASSLRTSGFYEQYF. The CDR3 DNA is TGTGCCAGCAGCCTAAGGACTAGCGGTTTCTACGAGCAGTACTTC. V and J are TRBV7-3 and TRBJ2-7; 10 nucleotides match TRBD2. The CDR3 consists of 15 residues. Germline values: CDR1 SGHTA, CDR2 FQGTGA. V shed 5 bases, J shed 3 bases, and the junction held 7 bases outside the gene matches.

V gene TRBV11-3 combines with J gene TRBJ2-2, with D perhaps assigned TRBD1 or TRBD2 (6 bases each). Germline V gene lookup returns CDR1 SGHNT and CDR2 YENEEA. The V end lost 2 bases, the J end lost 3 bases, and 13 bases lay between the germline ends. The CDR3 runs 16 residues. Here the CDR3 reads CASSLSGARDTGELFF. The CDR3, as DNA: TGTGCCAGCAGCTTATCGGGGGCAAGGGACACCGGGGAGCTGTTTTTT.

The chain recombines TRBV23-1 with TRBJ1-2, with D perhaps matching TRBD1 (5 bases). TRBV23-1 is treated as an ORF (open reading frame) with a function not yet certain. CDR3 length: 14 residues. Trimming took off 3 bases at V and 4 bases at J, with 12 bases between the two ends. The CDR3 coding sequence is TGCGCCAGCAGTCACGGGGGTGGAAGCTATGGCTACACCTTC. This sequence encodes CASSHGGGSYGYTF.

The CDR3 coding sequence is TGTGCCAGCAGCCTACAGGGGCTTGCCGGAAACATTCAGTACTTC. Protein: CASSLQGLAGNIQYF. This chain uses TRBV11-2 with TRBJ2-4; 7 bases map to TRBD1. Germline V gene lookup returns CDR1 SGHAT and CDR2 FQNNGV. J was trimmed by 6 bases and V by 5 bases; bases with no gene match: 10. This CDR3 has 15 residues. Full variable domain (remainder filled in from reference TRBV11-2 and TRBJ2-4): EAGVAQSPRYKIIEKRQSVAFWCNPISGHATLYWYQQILGQGPKLLIQFQNNGVVDDSQLPKDRFSAERLKGVDSTLKIQPAKLEDSAVYLCASSLQGLAGNIQYFGAGTRLSVL.

Comments on this clonotype: One end of the junction varies from germline; a read error may be responsible. The V call is TRBV7-7, the J call TRBJ2-1; the D is unclear. Germline loops: CDR1 SSHAT, CDR2 FNYEAQ (reference sequence). This CDR3 is 13 amino acids long. CDR3 in amino acids: CASSLDSYNEQFF. DNA of the CDR3: TGTGCTAGCAGCTTGGACTCCTACAATGAGCAGTTCTTC.

V gene TRBV29-1 combines with J gene TRBJ2-3; D gene uncertain. Germline lookup yields CDR1 SQVTM and CDR2 ANQGSEA. CDR3 length equals 11 residues. V was shortened by 6 bases and J by 6 bases, with 10 bases between the two germline ends. The CDR3 region has the DNA TGCAGCGTACTGGAGCAGGATACGCAGTATTTT. It specifies CSVLEQDTQYF.